The T cell receptor beta chain described here comes from a study of CD8 T cells in ankylosing spondylitis. Trimming removed 5 bases from V and 7 bases from J, with 12 bases in between. The CDR3 loop spans 12 amino acids. In germline, CDR1 is SGHRS, CDR2 YFSETQ. TCRdb recomputed calls from the 5' RACE reads with MiXCR, one row per CDR3 protein. Among 400,000 to 450,000 distinct CDR3 sequences listed, over 15% were seen once. Findings and limits, study-wide: There was a TCR beta motif, made of several highly homologous variants, that appeared characteristic of ankylosing spondylitis blood. Within matched ankylosing spondylitis synovial fluid, disease-linked clones were reportedly significantly enriched.

Worth noting for this clonotype: What it binds is not known.

The V and J genes are TRBV5-1 and TRBJ1-2; D is possibly TRBD1 (5 bases). The sequenced sample was blood, either unsorted or a sorted T cell fraction (not recorded which). The receptor's source is a male donor with ankylosing spondylitis. The CDR3 nucleotides read TGCGCCAGCAGAGGAGGGGATAGTGGCTACACCTTC. Protein sequence: CASRGGDSGYTF.